Reported below is one TCR beta chain. Each CDR3 protein gets one entry after TCRdb re-called the 5' RACE reads with MiXCR. In the table there are hundreds of thousands of distinct CDR3 sequences, 21% of which are singletons. This sample stems from a study of T cells after yellow fever vaccination. The V segment lost 5 bases and the J segment 2 bases; nucleotides outside the gene matches: 8. The germline gives CDR1 SGHVS, CDR2 FNYEAQ. This CDR3 has 17 amino acids. The clonotype comes from a man aged 18 to 30 who received the YFV17D yellow fever vaccine. The chain combines TRBV7-6 with TRBJ2-3, with TRBD2 identical over 12 bases. Sample: PBMCs, taken more than 20 days after the first yellow fever vaccination. This chain's CDR3 is CASSRGTSGGSTDTQYF. The DNA for the CDR3 is TGTGCCAGCAGCCGCGGAACTAGCGGGGGGTCCACAGATACGCAGTATTTT.